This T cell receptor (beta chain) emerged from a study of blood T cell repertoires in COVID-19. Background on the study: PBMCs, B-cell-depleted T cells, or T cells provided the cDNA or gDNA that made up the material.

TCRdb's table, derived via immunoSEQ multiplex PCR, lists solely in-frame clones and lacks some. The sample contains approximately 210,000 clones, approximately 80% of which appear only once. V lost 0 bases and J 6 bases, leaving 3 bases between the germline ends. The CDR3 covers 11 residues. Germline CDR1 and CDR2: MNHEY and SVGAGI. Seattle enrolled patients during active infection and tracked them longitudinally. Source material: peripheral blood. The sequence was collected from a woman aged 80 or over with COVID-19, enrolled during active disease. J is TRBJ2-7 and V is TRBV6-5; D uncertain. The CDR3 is CASSYSGEQYF. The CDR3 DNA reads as TGTGCCAGCAGTTACTCCGGCGAGCAGTACTTC.